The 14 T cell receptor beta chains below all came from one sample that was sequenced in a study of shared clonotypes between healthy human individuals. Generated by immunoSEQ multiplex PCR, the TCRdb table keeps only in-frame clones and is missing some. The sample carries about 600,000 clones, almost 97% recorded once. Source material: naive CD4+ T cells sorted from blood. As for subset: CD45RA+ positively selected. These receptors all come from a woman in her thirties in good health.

The CDR3 is CASSFGEGTEAFF. CDR3 DNA sequence: TGTGCCAGCAGTTTCGGGGAGGGCACTGAAGCTTTCTTT. The rearrangement uses TRBV6-1 and TRBJ1-1; the D is unclear. The CDR3 totals 13 residues. Trimming left V 5 bases short and J 4 bases short, with 11 bases between. Germline CDR1 reads MNHNS; CDR2 reads SASEGT.

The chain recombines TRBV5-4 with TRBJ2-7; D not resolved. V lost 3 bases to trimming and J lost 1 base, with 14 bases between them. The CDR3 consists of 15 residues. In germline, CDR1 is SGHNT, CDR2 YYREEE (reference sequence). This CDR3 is CASSSKTDGSYEQYF. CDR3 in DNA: TGTGCCAGCAGCTCCAAGACGGACGGTTCCTACGAGCAGTACTTC.

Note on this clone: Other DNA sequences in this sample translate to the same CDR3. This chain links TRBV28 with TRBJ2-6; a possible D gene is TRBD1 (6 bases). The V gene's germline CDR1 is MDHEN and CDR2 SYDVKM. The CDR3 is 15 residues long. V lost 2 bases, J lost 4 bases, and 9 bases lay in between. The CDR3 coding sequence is TGTGCCAGCAGTTTAGGGGGCTCCGGGGCCAACGTCCTGACTTTC. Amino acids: CASSLGGSGANVLTF. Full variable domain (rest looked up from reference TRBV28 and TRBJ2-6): DVKVTQSSRYLVKRTGEKVFLECVQDMDHENMFWYRQDPGLGLRLIYFSYDVKMKEKGDIPEGYSVSREKKERFSLILESASTNQTSMYLCASSLGGSGANVLTFGAGSRLTVL.

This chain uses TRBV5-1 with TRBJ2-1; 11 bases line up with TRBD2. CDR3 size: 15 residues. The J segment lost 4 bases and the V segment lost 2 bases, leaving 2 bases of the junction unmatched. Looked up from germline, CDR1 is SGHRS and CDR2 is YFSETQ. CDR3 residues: CASSLPSGGYNEQFF. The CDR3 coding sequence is TGCGCCAGCAGCTTACCTAGCGGGGGGTACAATGAGCAGTTCTTC.

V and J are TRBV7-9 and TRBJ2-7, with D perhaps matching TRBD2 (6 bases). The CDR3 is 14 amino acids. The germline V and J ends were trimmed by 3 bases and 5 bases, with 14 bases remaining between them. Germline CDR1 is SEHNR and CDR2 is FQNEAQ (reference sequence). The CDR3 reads CASSLGGAIHEQYF. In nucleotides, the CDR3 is TGTGCCAGCAGCTTGGGCGGGGCGATTCACGAGCAGTACTTC.

The CDR3 DNA reads as TGTGCCAGCAGTGCTAGACAGTATAATCAGCCCCAGCATTTT. This encodes CASSARQYNQPQHF. J is TRBJ1-5 and V is TRBV27; D perhaps matches TRBD1 (5 bases). The CDR3 runs to 14 residues. V lost 5 bases and J 4 bases, leaving 12 bases between the germline ends. The germline V gene encodes CDR1 MNHEY and CDR2 SMNVEV (reference sequence).

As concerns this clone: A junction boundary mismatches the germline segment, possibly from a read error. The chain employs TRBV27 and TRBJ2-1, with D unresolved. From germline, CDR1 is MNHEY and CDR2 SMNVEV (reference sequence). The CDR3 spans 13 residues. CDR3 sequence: CASSLGSPSTLVF. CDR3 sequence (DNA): TGTGCCAGCAGTTTAGGCTCCCCATCGACGCTGGTCTTC.

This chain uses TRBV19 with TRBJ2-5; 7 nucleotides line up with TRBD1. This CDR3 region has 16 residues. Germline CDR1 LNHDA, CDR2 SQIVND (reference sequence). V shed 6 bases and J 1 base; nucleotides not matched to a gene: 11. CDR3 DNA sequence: TGTGCCAGTAGCACTACCGCCGGGACAGTCCAAGAGACCCAGTACTTC. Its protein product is CASSTTAGTVQETQYF. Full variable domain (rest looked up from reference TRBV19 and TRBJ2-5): DGGITQSPKYLFRKEGQNVTLSCEQNLNHDAMYWYRQDPGQGLRLIYYSQIVNDFQKGDIAEGYSVSREKKESFPLTVTSAQKNPTAFYLCASSTTAGTVQETQYFGPGTRLLVL.

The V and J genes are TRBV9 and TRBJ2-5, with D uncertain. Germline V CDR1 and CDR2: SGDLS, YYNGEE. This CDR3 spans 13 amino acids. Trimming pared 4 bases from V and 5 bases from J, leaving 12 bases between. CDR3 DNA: TGTGCCAGCAGCCCTCGACCTTCCGAGACCCAGTACTTC. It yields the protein CASSPRPSETQYF.

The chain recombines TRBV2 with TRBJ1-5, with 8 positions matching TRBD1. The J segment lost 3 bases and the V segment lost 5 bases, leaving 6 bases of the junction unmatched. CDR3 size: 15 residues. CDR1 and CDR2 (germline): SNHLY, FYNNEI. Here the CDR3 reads CASSYRTGFNQPQHF. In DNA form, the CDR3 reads TGTGCCAGCAGTTACCGGACAGGGTTCAATCAGCCCCAGCATTTT.

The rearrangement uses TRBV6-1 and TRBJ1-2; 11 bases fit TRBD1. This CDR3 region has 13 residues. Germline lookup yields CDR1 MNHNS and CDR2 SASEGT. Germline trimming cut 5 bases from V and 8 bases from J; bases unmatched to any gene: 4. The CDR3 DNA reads TGTGCCAGCAGTTATCGGACAGGGGGCGGCTACACCTTC. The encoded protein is CASSYRTGGGYTF.

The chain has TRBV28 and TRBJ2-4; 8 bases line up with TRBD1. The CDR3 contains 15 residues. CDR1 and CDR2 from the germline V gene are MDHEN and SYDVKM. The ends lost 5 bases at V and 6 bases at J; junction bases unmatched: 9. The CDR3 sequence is CASSRRTGFGNIQYF. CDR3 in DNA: TGTGCCAGCAGTCGGCGGACAGGGTTTGGAAACATTCAGTACTTC.

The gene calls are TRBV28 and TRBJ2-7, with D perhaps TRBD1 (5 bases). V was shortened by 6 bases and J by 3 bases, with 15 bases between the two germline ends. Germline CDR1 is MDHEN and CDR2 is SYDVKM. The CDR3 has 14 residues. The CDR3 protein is CASSPPTVSYEQYF. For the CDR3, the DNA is TGTGCCAGCAGCCCACCGACAGTAAGCTACGAGCAGTACTTC.

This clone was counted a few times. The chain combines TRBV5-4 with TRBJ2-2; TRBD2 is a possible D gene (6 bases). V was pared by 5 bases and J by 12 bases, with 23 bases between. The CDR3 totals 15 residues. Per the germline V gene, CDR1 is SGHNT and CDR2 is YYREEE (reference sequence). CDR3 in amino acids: CASSLQHKGGNKLFF. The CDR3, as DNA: TGTGCCAGCAGTCTACAACACAAAGGAGGGAACAAGCTGTTTTTT.